This TCR beta chain was sequenced in a study of shared clonotypes between healthy human individuals. Looking at the study overall: Plates per donor: three CD4 naive, three CD4 memory, two CD8 naive, one CD8 memory. Study conclusions and caveats: Compared with clonotypes that all four donors shared, non-shared clonotypes had lower generation probabilities.

Clones were read by immunoSEQ multiplex PCR, and TCRdb kept only the in-frame ones, dropping some. The sample yields about 1.4 million clones, roughly 96% seen once. Germline V gene lookup returns CDR1 SNHLY and CDR2 FYNNEI. This CDR3 is built from 19 residues. Regarding this clone: Its cognate antigen is unknown. One end of the junction is discordant with germline, which a read error may explain.

Sample: naive CD4+ T cells sorted from blood. Described subset: CD45RA+ positively selected. The genes are TRBV2 and TRBJ2-1; a weak D match, TRBD1 (6 bases). This clonotype was obtained from a man aged 25-40 years in good health. CDR3 in amino acids: CASREGGIYTTTTYNEQFF. The CDR3 DNA reads TGTGCCAGCAGAGAAGGGGGAATTTATACTACCACGACCTACAATGAGCAGTTCTTC.